These T cell receptor beta chains were read from a single sample in a study of T cells expressing NK-cell markers. TCRdb reprocessed the 5' RACE reads; each CDR3 protein has one entry and no DNA is given. This sample's clone table lists some 500,000 distinct CDR3 sequences. The specimen sequenced was blood T cells: a sorted CD56 or NKG2C T cell subset, CD4+ or CD8+ T cells, or bulk PBMC T cells (not recorded which). The source of these receptors is a woman in her forties or fifties in good health. CDR3s include the opening cysteine and the closing phenylalanine or tryptophan.

V: TRBV7-2
J: TRBJ1-2
CDR3: CASMYRGAREGVYTF

V: TRBV12-3/TRBV12-4
J: TRBJ1-2
CDR3: CASTLPGGYGYTF

V: TRBV12-3/TRBV12-4
J: TRBJ1-2
CDR3: CASSLPGGYTF

V: TRBV6-5
J: TRBJ2-7
CDR3: CASSYSASPNYEQYF

V: TRBV29-1
J: TRBJ2-5
CDR3: CSGAGVIETQYF

V: TRBV24-1
J: TRBJ2-2
CDR3: CATSDFASGGTGELFF

V: TRBV12-3/TRBV12-4
J: TRBJ2-5
CDR3: CASGTGVGETQYF

V: TRBV24-1
J: TRBJ2-5
CDR3: CATSDRRGGETQYF

V: TRBV5-1
J: TRBJ2-5
CDR3: CASRTSGTSQETQYF

V: TRBV29-1
J: TRBJ2-1
CDR3: CSIPTYQLASYNEQFF

V: TRBV3-1
J: TRBJ2-4
CDR3: CASSQDNTGVAKNIQYF

V: TRBV12-3/TRBV12-4
J: TRBJ2-7
CDR3: CASSFLDRDYHEQYF

V: TRBV5-1
J: TRBJ2-3
CDR3: CARSNWAGRAQGSTDTQYF

V: TRBV20-1
J: TRBJ2-1
CDR3: CSARVRGNNEQFF

V: TRBV4-1
J: TRBJ1-5
CDR3: CASSLQDRGNQPQHF

V: TRBV20-1
J: TRBJ1-5
CDR3: CSARETSEGSNQPQHF

V: TRBV6-1
J: TRBJ2-3
CDR3: CASSEGVRQDGADTQYF

V: TRBV27
J: TRBJ2-1
CDR3: CASSLRRDEQFF

V: TRBV6-5
J: TRBJ1-1
CDR3: CASSYATSGRTEAFF

V: TRBV29-1
J: TRBJ2-3
CDR3: CSVGAGLAGSTDTQYF

V: TRBV5-1
J: TRBJ2-1
CDR3: CASSVEQGHPFYNEQFF

V: TRBV21-1
J: TRBJ2-4
CDR3: CAINNAKNIQYF

V: TRBV29-1
J: TRBJ1-2
CDR3: CSVDPGAGYGYTF

V: TRBV5-6
J: TRBJ2-1
CDR3: CASSLSGLPRNEQFF

V: TRBV7-9
J: TRBJ2-3
CDR3: CASSAHRVQGTDTQYF

V: TRBV5-1
J: TRBJ1-1
CDR3: CASSLGVQGGEAFF

V: TRBV27
J: TRBJ2-1
CDR3: CASSLPGQYYNEQFF

V: TRBV3-1
J: TRBJ2-2
CDR3: CASSRDSPTGELFF

V: TRBV10-3
J: TRBJ2-5
CDR3: CAIKEGLTQYF

V: TRBV19
J: TRBJ1-4
CDR3: CASQLPGQGEKLFF

V: TRBV18
J: TRBJ1-1
CDR3: CASSPAQGNTEAFF

V: TRBV5-1
J: TRBJ1-2
CDR3: CASSALSASYGYTF

V: TRBV27
J: TRBJ1-1
CDR3: CASWPGFGGTEAFF

V: TRBV7-8
J: TRBJ2-1
CDR3: CASSLSGTSGLQFF

V: TRBV3-1
J: TRBJ2-1
CDR3: CASSQGGSYNEQFF

V: TRBV12-3/TRBV12-4
J: TRBJ2-2
CDR3: CASSPPTGGIEGSTGELFF

V: TRBV20-1
J: TRBJ2-3
CDR3: CSGRDQRDTQYF

V: TRBV12-3/TRBV12-4
J: TRBJ2-3
CDR3: CASRMDYRTDTQYF

V: TRBV7-9
J: TRBJ2-2
CDR3: CASSPGGGGELFF

V: TRBV4-2
J: TRBJ2-3
CDR3: CASSRRSAGHSTDTQYF

V: TRBV25-1
J: TRBJ1-2
CDR3: CASSESAGANYGYTF

V: TRBV20-1
J: TRBJ2-3
CDR3: CSARVAGGEGTQYF

V: TRBV7-3
J: TRBJ2-3
CDR3: CASSLMNRGTDTQYF

V: TRBV28
J: TRBJ2-3
CDR3: CASSGTGRGVRADTQYF

V: TRBV24-1
J: TRBJ2-3
CDR3: CATSVPTGLTDTQYF

V: TRBV20-1
J: TRBJ2-1
CDR3: CSGIPTGGLDEQFF

V: TRBV5-1
J: TRBJ1-2
CDR3: CASSLVTGFRIYGYTF

V: TRBV7-6
J: TRBJ2-1
CDR3: CASSGRGREQFF

V: TRBV10-3
J: TRBJ2-1
CDR3: CAISGGGLADNEQFF

V: TRBV4-1
J: TRBJ2-1
CDR3: CASSQDPKQGFRFDEQFF

V: TRBV14
J: TRBJ1-1
CDR3: CASSLLSQGVAFF

V: TRBV20-1
J: TRBJ2-7
CDR3: CSAGGQGQAEQYF

V: TRBV20-1
J: TRBJ2-4
CDR3: CSANSGALILAKNIQYF